This TCR beta chain came from a study of blood T cell repertoires in COVID-19. Clones were read by immunoSEQ multiplex PCR, and TCRdb kept only the in-frame ones, dropping some. This table has some 31,000 clones, 85% appearing once. There are 13 residues in the CDR3. Germline V gene data show CDR1 as MGHRA and CDR2 as YSYEKL. V was cut by 6 bases and J by 10 bases, with 15 bases left in between. The clonotype was recovered from a human donor with acute or convalescent COVID-19. The donor label of this sample is uncertain. The specimen sequenced was peripheral blood. J is TRBJ1-4 and V is TRBV4-1, with D possibly matching TRBD1 (5 bases). This chain's CDR3 is CASRGSGGRKLFF. The CDR3 DNA follows: TGCGCCAGCAGAGGGAGCGGGGGTAGAAAACTGTTTTTT.